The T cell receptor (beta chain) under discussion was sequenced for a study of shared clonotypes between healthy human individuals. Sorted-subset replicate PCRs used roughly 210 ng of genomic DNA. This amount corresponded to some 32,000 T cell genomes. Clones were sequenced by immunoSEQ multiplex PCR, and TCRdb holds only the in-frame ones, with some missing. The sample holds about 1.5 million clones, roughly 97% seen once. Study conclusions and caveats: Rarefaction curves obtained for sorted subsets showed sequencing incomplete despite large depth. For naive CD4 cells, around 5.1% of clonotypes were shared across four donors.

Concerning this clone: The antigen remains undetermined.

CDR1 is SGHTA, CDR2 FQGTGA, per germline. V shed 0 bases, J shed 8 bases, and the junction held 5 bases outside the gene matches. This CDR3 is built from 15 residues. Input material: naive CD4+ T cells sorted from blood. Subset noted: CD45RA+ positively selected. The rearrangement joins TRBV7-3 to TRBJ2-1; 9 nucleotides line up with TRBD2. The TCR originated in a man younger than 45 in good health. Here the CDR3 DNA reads TGTGCCAGCAGCTTAACTAGCGGGAGAAACGATGAGCAGTTCTTC. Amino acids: CASSLTSGRNDEQFF.